This T cell receptor (beta chain) was profiled in a study of CD8 T cells in ankylosing spondylitis. General study findings and limits: Disease-linked clones proved CD8+ and comparatively uncommon in peripheral blood. There was reportedly significant enrichment of clones that were disease-linked in matched ankylosing spondylitis synovial fluid. Characteristic of ankylosing spondylitis blood, it appeared, was a TCR beta motif comprising several highly homologous variants.

Library preparation for TCR beta used quantitative 5'-RACE with molecular barcodes. MiXCR, run by TCRdb on the 5' RACE reads, gives a single entry per CDR3 protein. This table has 100,000 to 150,000 distinct CDR3 sequences, over 6.5% appearing once. The germline gives CDR1 SGHRS, CDR2 YFSETQ. CDR3 length: 15 amino acids. V was trimmed by 3 bases and J by 3 bases, leaving 15 bases between them. This clonotype was observed many times. Antigen unknown. Input material: blood, either unsorted or a sorted T cell fraction (not recorded which). The receptor's source is a male donor with ankylosing spondylitis or in good health (not recorded which). This sequence joins TRBV5-1 and TRBJ1-1, with TRBD1 as a possible D gene (5 bases). In DNA, the CDR3 is TGCGCCAGCAGCTCATCGGGGGGTTTTCACACTGAAGCTTTCTTT. Its protein product is CASSSSGGFHTEAFF.